The 16 T cell receptor beta chains below were found in one sample sequenced in a study of blood T cell repertoires in COVID-19 (dated by TCRdb to the early 2020s). Libraries were built with the immunoSEQ multiplex PCR assay. TCRdb mirrors the immuneACCESS table, restricted to in-frame sequences. Some clones are absent from its copies; in checked studies, under half trace to an unresolved V gene, and the reason for the others is unknown. Here the sample has about 200,000 clones; more than 80% occur a single time. The top ten hold less than 1.5% of the sample. Sequenced: PBMCs or T cells enriched from blood (not recorded which). The receptor set was obtained from a man aged 30 to 45 who had recovered from COVID-19.

This rearrangement joins TRBV11-2 to TRBJ2-4; tentatively, D is TRBD2 (5 bases). The CDR3 sequence is 15 residues long. Germline loops: CDR1 SGHAT, CDR2 FQNNGV. The ends were cut back, 4 bases at V and 0 bases at J, with 10 bases in the middle. Here the CDR3 reads CASSSSGLAKNIQYF. CDR3 nucleotides: TGTGCCAGCAGCTCCAGCGGTTTAGCCAAAAACATTCAGTACTTC.

The chain carries TRBV27 and TRBJ2-3; D possibly corresponds to TRBD1 (5 bases). Trimming left V 8 bases short and J 0 bases short, with 15 bases between. Germline V gene lookup returns CDR1 MNHEY and CDR2 SMNVEV (reference sequence). This CDR3 is built from 15 residues. In nucleotides, the CDR3 is TGTGCCAGCGGCGTGACAGCCCGTAGCACAGATACGCAGTATTTT. Protein: CASGVTARSTDTQYF.

J is TRBJ2-7 and V is TRBV7-9; the match to TRBD2 covers 10 bases. V lost 2 bases, J lost 4 bases, and 11 bases stayed unmatched. The V gene's germline CDR1 is SEHNR and CDR2 FQNEAQ (reference sequence). CDR3 size: 17 residues. The CDR3 here is CASSLSTRLAGFYEQYF. Here the CDR3 DNA reads TGTGCCAGCAGCTTATCCACCCGACTAGCGGGTTTTTACGAGCAGTACTTC.

This clone was picked up a small number of times. This chain joins TRBV10-1 and TRBJ1-1; the D gene is possibly TRBD1 (5 bases). Trimming took 2 bases from V and 4 from J, leaving 5 bases between them. Germline V CDR1 and CDR2: WNHNN, SYGVQD (reference sequence). This CDR3 is built from 12 residues. The CDR3 protein is CASSEDSTEAFF. Written as DNA, the CDR3 is TGCGCCAGCAGTGAGGACAGCACTGAAGCTTTCTTT.

A single count supports this clone. V gene TRBV20-1 combines with J gene TRBJ2-7, with 11 bases fitting TRBD1. Per the germline V gene, CDR1 is DFQATT and CDR2 is SNEGSKA (reference sequence). This CDR3 is 14 amino acids long. With V trimmed by 3 bases and J by 2 bases, 3 bases remained unmatched. The CDR3 DNA reads TGCAGTGCTAGTGGGACAGGGGGTACCTACGAGCAGTACTTC. It encodes CSASGTGGTYEQYF.

This chain uses TRBV6-6 with TRBJ1-6, with D possibly matching TRBD1 (6 bases). CDR1 and CDR2 (germline): MNHNY, SVGAGI (reference sequence). V was shortened by 5 bases and J by 2 bases, with 16 bases between the two germline ends. CDR3 length: 17 amino acids. The CDR3 nucleotides are TGTGCCAGCAGTCGCAGCCAAACAGGGACCTATAATTCACCCCTCCACTTT. Translation gives CASSRSQTGTYNSPLHF.

The rearrangement joins TRBV11-2 to TRBJ1-4, with D possibly TRBD1 on 6 matching bases. Trimming left V 5 bases short and J 8 bases short, with 21 bases between. This CDR3 is 16 amino acids long. The germline V gene encodes CDR1 SGHAT and CDR2 FQNNGV. CDR3 region: CASSPWSGGAGEKLFF. In nucleotides, the CDR3 is TGTGCCAGCAGCCCCTGGTCGGGGGGCGCGGGCGAAAAACTGTTTTTT.

The V call is TRBV4-3, the J call TRBJ1-3; TRBD1 is a possible D gene (5 bases). Between the trimmed V and J ends, which lost 1 base and 2 bases, there was a span of 15 bases. Germline CDR1 LGHNA, CDR2 YSLEER. This CDR3 is 17 amino acids long. The CDR3 coding sequence is TGCGCCAGCAGCCAAGTAGGATCCCCGACAGCTGGAAACACCATATATTTT. It translates to CASSQVGSPTAGNTIYF.

The chain has TRBV15 and TRBJ1-3; D possibly corresponds to TRBD1 (5 bases). There are 15 residues in the CDR3. V shed 0 bases and J shed 9 bases, with 15 bases lying between them. Germline CDR1 LNHNV, CDR2 YYDKDF (reference sequence). CDR3 protein: CATSRDFQVGATIYF. CDR3 in DNA: TGTGCCACCAGCAGAGATTTTCAAGTAGGGGCCACCATATATTTT.

This clone is a singleton in its sample. The rearrangement uses TRBV28 and TRBJ2-3; 8 bases align to TRBD2. Germline V lookup: CDR1 MDHEN, CDR2 SYDVKM. The length of the CDR3 is 15 residues. V was clipped by 4 bases and J by 0 bases; unmatched bases: 3. CDR3 nucleotide sequence: TGTGCCAGCAGTTCTAGCGGGTCAAGCACAGATACGCAGTATTTT. Residues: CASSSSGSSTDTQYF.

This clone was picked up one time. The rearrangement joins TRBV9 to TRBJ2-1; TRBD2 aligns across 9 bases. Germline V gene lookup returns CDR1 SGDLS and CDR2 YYNGEE. J gave up 7 bases and V 0 bases, and 5 bases lay outside the gene matches. The CDR3 spans 15 residues. CDR3 in DNA: TGTGCCAGCAGCGTAGGTAGCGGGAGTGGTAATGAGCAGTTCTTC. This codes for CASSVGSGSGNEQFF.

CDR3: CASSLAGASYGYTF. The CDR3 nucleotides are TGTGCCAGCAGCTTAGCGGGGGCTAGCTATGGCTACACCTTC. The gene calls are TRBV7-2 and TRBJ1-2, with D possibly matching TRBD1 (6 bases). The CDR3 covers 14 residues. The V and J ends lost 0 bases and 4 bases respectively, with 9 bases between them. The germline V gene has CDR1 SGHTA and CDR2 FQGNSA.

The chain has TRBV10-3 and TRBJ1-4; D possibly corresponds to TRBD1 (5 bases). V shed 4 bases and J shed 7 bases, with 10 bases lying between them. The CDR3 is made up of 13 amino acids. Germline assignment: CDR1 ENHRY and CDR2 SYGVKD. The CDR3 sequence: CAISVGGTEKLFF. The CDR3 DNA reads as TGTGCCATCAGTGTCGGGGGGACTGAAAAACTGTTTTTT.

The count of this clone is one. The chain couples TRBV11-2 to TRBJ1-6; the match to TRBD1 covers 9 bases. Germline V CDR1 and CDR2: SGHAT, FQNNGV. Trimming at V came to 1 base and at J to 9 bases, leaving 7 bases not matched to a gene. This CDR3 spans 16 amino acids. This CDR3 is CASSLVGTGGFSPLHF. The CDR3 DNA reads TGTGCCAGCAGCTTAGTGGGTACAGGGGGCTTTTCACCCCTCCACTTT.

The V gene is TRBV13, the J gene TRBJ1-2; TRBD1 matches at 8 bases. The CDR3 is 19 residues long. Unmatched junction bases numbered 17, after V lost 5 bases and J lost 0 bases. CDR1 PRHDT and CDR2 FYEKMQ come from the germline V gene (reference sequence). The CDR3 spells CASSNTRRARGQTNYGYTF. The DNA of the CDR3 is TGTGCCAGCAGCAACACCCGGCGGGCCAGGGGGCAAACTAACTATGGCTACACCTTC.

The gene calls are TRBV9 and TRBJ1-4; tentative D call: TRBD1 (5 bases). Germline loops: CDR1 SGDLS, CDR2 YYNGEE. The ends were cut back, 3 bases at V and 0 bases at J, with 12 bases in the middle. The CDR3 covers 16 residues. This CDR3 is CASSAEPGSTNEKLFF. The CDR3 nucleotides are TGTGCCAGCAGCGCCGAACCAGGGTCAACTAATGAAAAACTGTTTTTT.